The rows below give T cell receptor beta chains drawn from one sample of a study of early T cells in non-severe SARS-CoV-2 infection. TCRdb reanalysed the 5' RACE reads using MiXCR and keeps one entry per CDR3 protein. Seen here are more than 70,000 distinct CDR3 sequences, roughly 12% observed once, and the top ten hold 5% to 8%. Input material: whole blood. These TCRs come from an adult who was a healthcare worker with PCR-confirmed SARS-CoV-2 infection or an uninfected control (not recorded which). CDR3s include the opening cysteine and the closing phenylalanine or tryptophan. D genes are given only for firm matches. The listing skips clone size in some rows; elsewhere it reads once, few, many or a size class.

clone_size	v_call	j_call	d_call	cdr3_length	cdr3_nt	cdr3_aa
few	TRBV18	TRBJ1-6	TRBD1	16	TGTGCCAGCTCATCCGGACAGGGGGCGCGGGATTCACCCCTCCACTTT	CASSSGQGARDSPLHF
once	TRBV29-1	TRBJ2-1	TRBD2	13	TGCAGCGTTGGCTATCGGGGGGGCAATGAGCAGTTCTTC	CSVGYRGGNEQFF
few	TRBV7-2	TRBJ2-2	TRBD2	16	TGTGCCAGCAGCTTAGGTTCTAGCGGGAAAGGCGGGGAGCTGTTTTTT	CASSLGSSGKGGELFF
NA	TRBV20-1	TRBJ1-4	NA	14	TGCAGTGCTGGTGGATCCTTCCAGCCCAAAAAACTGTTTTTT	CSAGGSFQPKKLFF
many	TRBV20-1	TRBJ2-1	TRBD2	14	TGCAGTGCTGAAAGCGGGAGGTACTACAATGAGCAGTTCTTC	CSAESGRYYNEQFF
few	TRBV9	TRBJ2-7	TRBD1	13	TGTGCCAGCACCGGGACAGGGTCCTACGAGCAGTACTTC	CASTGTGSYEQYF
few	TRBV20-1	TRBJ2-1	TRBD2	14	TGCAGTGCTAGAGTAATTGCGGGAGGGGATGAGCAGTTCTTC	CSARVIAGGDEQFF
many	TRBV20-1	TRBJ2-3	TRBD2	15	TGCAGTGCTAGAGTGGCAGCGGGGGATCCGGGTACGCAGTATTTT	CSARVAAGDPGTQYF
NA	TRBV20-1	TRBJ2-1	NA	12	TGCAGTGCCACTCTTCAAAGGGATGAGCAGTTCTTC	CSATLQRDEQFF
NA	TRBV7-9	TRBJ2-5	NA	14	TGTGCCAGCAGCCGGACAGTTTACCAAGAGACCCAGTACTTC	CASSRTVYQETQYF
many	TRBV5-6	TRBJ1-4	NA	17	TGTGCCAGCAATCCCTCCGGGGACGCGGGGTCCAATGAAAAACTGTTTTTT	CASNPSGDAGSNEKLFF
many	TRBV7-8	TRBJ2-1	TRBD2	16	TGTGCCAGCAGCTCAATAGCGGGAGAAGGGGGCAATGAGCAGTTCTTC	CASSSIAGEGGNEQFF
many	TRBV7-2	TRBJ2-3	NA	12	TGTGCCAGCAGCGGACAAGCGGATACGCAGTATTTT	CASSGQADTQYF
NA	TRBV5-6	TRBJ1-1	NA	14	TGTGCCAGCAGCTGGCGACGGGGGAGGACTGAAGCTTTCTTT	CASSWRRGRTEAFF
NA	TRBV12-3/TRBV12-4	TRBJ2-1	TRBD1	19	TGTGCCAGCAGTCCCTCTCGGGGACAGGGAAAAAACTCCTACAATGAGCAGTTCTTC	CASSPSRGQGKNSYNEQFF
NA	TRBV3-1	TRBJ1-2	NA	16	TGTGCCAGCAGTCGTGTTACAGGCGTGGTTAACTATGGCTACACCTTC	CASSRVTGVVNYGYTF
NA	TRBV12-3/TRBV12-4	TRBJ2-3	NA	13	TGTGCCAGCAGTTTCTCGGAGGGCGATACGCAGTATTTT	CASSFSEGDTQYF
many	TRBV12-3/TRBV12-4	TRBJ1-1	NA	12	TGTGCCAGCAGGTCAGGGTACACTGAAGCTTTCTTT	CASRSGYTEAFF
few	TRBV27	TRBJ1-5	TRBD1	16	TGTGCCAGCAGTTCACTTAGACAGGGGTTCGGTCAGCCCCAGCATTTT	CASSSLRQGFGQPQHF
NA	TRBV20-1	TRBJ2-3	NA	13	TGCAGTGCTGAGGCTAGCGGCACAGATACGCAGTATTTT	CSAEASGTDTQYF
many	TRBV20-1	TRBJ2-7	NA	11	TGCAGTGCCCGGAAGGGGGACGAGCAGTACTTC	CSARKGDEQYF
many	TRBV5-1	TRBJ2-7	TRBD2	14	TGCGCCAGCAGCGGGACTAGCGGGAGGCGGGAGCAGTACTTC	CASSGTSGRREQYF
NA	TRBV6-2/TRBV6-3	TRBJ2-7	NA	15	TGTGCCAGCAGTTTCCTCTCAGGGGCGAGCTACGAGCAGTACTTC	CASSFLSGASYEQYF
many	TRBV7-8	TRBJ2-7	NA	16	TGTGCCAGCAGCCTCCCCCCGGGACCGACCAACTACGAGCAGTACTTC	CASSLPPGPTNYEQYF
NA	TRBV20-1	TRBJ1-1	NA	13	TGCAGTGCTAGAGATGAGAGGGGCCCTGAAGCTTTCTTT	CSARDERGPEAFF
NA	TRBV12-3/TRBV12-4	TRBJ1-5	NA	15	TGTGCCAGCAGTTTAGAGAGGGGGGCGGATCAGCCCCAGCATTTT	CASSLERGADQPQHF
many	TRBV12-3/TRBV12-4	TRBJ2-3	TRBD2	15	TGTGCCAGCGGACCGGGAGGGCCTACCACAGATACGCAGTATTTT	CASGPGGPTTDTQYF
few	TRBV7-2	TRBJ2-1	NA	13	TGTGCCAGCCGGGACTCCGCCTACAATGAGCAGTTCTTC	CASRDSAYNEQFF
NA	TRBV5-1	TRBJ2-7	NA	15	TGCGCCAGCAGCTTGACGGGAGTCTCCTCCTACGAGCAGTACTTC	CASSLTGVSSYEQYF
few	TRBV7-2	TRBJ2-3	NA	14	TGTGCCAGCAGCTTAGATAGTGGTAGGAGTACGCAGTATTTT	CASSLDSGRSTQYF
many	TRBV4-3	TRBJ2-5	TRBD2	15	TGCGCCAGCAGCCAACGAGCGGGAGTATTGGAGACCCAGTACTTC	CASSQRAGVLETQYF
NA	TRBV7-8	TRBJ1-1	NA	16	TGTGCCAGCGTTCCCTTCCGGGCCCCCGGGATTAGTGAAGCTTTCTTT	CASVPFRAPGISEAFF
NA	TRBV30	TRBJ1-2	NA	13	TGTGCCTGGAGTGAGGGTCGGAACTATGGCTACACCTTC	CAWSEGRNYGYTF
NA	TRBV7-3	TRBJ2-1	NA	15	TGTGCCAGCAGCTTGGGGGTCCAGGCCTACAATGAGCAGTTCTTC	CASSLGVQAYNEQFF
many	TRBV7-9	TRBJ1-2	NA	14	TGTGCCAGCAGCCAGGGGTGGGAGAACTATGGCTACACCTTC	CASSQGWENYGYTF
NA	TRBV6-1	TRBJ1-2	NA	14	TGTGCCAGCAGTGAAGCATTGGGGGCGTATGGCTACACCTTC	CASSEALGAYGYTF
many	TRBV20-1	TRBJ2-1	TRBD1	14	TGCAGTGCGCCCGACAGGGTCGCCTACAATGAGCAGTTCTTC	CSAPDRVAYNEQFF
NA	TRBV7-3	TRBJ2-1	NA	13	TGTGCCAGCAGCCTAAAGGGATCTAAACAGCAGTTCTTC	CASSLKGSKQQFF
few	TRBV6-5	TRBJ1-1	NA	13	TGTGCCAGCAGTTTGGGGCTGGGCACTGAAGCTTTCTTT	CASSLGLGTEAFF
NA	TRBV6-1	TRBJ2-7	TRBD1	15	TGTGCCAGCAGTCCCAACATGGGACAGGTCTACGAGCAGTACTTC	CASSPNMGQVYEQYF
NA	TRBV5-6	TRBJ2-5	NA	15	TGTGCCAGCAGCTCGGAGGACAGACGTAGGAAGACCCAGTACTTC	CASSSEDRRRKTQYF
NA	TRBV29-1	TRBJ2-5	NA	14	TGCAGCGTTGAGGCTGGATTTAGCGGAGAGACCCAGTACTTC	CSVEAGFSGETQYF
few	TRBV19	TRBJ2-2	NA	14	TGTGCCAGTAGTACGTACAGGGACACCGGGGAGCTGTTTTTT	CASSTYRDTGELFF
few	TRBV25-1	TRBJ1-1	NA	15	TGTGCCAGCAGTGAATCTAGGGGCCAGACAGGTGAAGCTTTCTTT	CASSESRGQTGEAFF
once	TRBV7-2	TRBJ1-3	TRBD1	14	TGTGCCACCTCGGACAGGGGCTCGGCAAACACCATATATTTT	CATSDRGSANTIYF
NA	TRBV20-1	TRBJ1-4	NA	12	TGCAGTGCTACCCTTCCTAATGAAAAACTGTTTTTT	CSATLPNEKLFF
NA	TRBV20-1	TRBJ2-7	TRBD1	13	TGCAGTGCTACCTGGGACAGGGGAGACGAGCAGTACTTC	CSATWDRGDEQYF
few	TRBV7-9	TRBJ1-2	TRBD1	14	TGTGCCAGCAGCCACGGGACAGGGGTCGGTGGCTACACCTTC	CASSHGTGVGGYTF
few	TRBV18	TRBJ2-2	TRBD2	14	TGTGCCACTCCGACAGCGGGGGCCGGCGGGGAGCTGTTTTTT	CATPTAGAGGELFF
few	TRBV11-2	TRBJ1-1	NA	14	TGTGCCAGCAGCTTGCAGCCCTCGAACACTGAAGCTTTCTTT	CASSLQPSNTEAFF
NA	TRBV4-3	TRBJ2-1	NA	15	TGCGCCAGCAGCCAAGCTACTAGCTCCTACAATGAGCAGTTCTTC	CASSQATSSYNEQFF
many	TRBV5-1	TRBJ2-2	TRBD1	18	TGCGCCAGCAGCCCAACTTTTTTGGGACAGCTCCGGTCCGGGGAGCTGTTTTTT	CASSPTFLGQLRSGELFF
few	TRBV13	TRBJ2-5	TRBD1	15	TGTGCCAGCTCTTCCAGGGACAGGGAATTGGAGACCCAGTACTTC	CASSSRDRELETQYF
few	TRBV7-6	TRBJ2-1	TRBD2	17	TGTGCCAGCAGCTTAGACCCTACTAGCGGGAGTGGCAATGAGCAGTTCTTC	CASSLDPTSGSGNEQFF